The present entry profiles one TCR beta chain with its context. What it binds is not known. One base away lies a much larger clone, so this may be a sequencing read error. After removal of 0 bases from V and 6 bases from J, the junction contained 3 bases not matched to a gene. Germline CDR1 and CDR2: SGHVS and FNYEAQ. The CDR3 length is 15 residues. This record comes from a study of shared clonotypes between healthy human individuals. In the study overall: Per-donor plates numbered three CD4 naive, three CD4 memory, two CD8 naive and one CD8 memory.

Assay used: immunoSEQ multiplex PCR; TCRdb lists only in-frame clones, some missing. In the table there are about 1.1 million clones, 75% to 80% of which are singletons. CD4+ cell separation produced CD45RA+ naive and CD45RA-negative memory subsets. Regarding the study as a whole: In general, naive subsets displayed greater estimated richness than memory subsets did.

The receptor comes from a man aged 18 to 35 in good health. Some clones in this sample may be carry-over from other donors' samples. The V and J genes are TRBV7-6 and TRBJ1-5, with 9 bases matching TRBD1. The sample consisted of memory CD4+ T cells from PBMCs. Subset denoted: CD45RA-negative fraction. As DNA, the CDR3 is TGTGCCAGCAGCTTAGCGGGACAGGGAGGTCAGCCCCAGCATTTT. This translates into CASSLAGQGGQPQHF. Complete variable domain (other parts from reference TRBV7-6 and TRBJ1-5): GAGVSQSPRYKVTKRGQDVALRCDPISGHVSLYWYRQALGQGPEFLTYFNYEAQQDKSGLPNDRFSAERPEGSISTLTIQRTEQRDSAMYRCASSLAGQGGQPQHFGDGTRLSIL.